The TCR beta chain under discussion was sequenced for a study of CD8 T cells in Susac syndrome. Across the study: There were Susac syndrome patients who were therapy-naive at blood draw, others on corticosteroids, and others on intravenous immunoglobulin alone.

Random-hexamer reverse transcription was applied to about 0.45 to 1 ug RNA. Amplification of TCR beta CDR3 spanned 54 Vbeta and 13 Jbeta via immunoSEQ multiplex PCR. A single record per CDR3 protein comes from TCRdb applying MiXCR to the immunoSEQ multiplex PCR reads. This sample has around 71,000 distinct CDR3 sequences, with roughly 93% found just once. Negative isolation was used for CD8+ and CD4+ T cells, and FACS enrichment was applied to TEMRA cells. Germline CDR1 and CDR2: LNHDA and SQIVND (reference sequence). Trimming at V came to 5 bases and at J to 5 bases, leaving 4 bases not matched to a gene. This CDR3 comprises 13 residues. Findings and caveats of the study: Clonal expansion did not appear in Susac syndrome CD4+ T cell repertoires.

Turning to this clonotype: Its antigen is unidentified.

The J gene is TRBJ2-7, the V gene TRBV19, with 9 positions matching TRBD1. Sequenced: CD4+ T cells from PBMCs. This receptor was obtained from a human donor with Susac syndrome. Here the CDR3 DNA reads TGTGCCAGTAGTCTCCGGGACAGGGACGAGCAGTACTTC. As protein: CASSLRDRDEQYF. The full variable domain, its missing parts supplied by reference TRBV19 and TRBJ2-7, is DGGITQSPKYLFRKEGQNVTLSCEQNLNHDAMYWYRQDPGQGLRLIYYSQIVNDFQKGDIAEGYSVSREKKESFPLTVTSAQKNPTAFYLCASSLRDRDEQYFGPGTRLTVT.